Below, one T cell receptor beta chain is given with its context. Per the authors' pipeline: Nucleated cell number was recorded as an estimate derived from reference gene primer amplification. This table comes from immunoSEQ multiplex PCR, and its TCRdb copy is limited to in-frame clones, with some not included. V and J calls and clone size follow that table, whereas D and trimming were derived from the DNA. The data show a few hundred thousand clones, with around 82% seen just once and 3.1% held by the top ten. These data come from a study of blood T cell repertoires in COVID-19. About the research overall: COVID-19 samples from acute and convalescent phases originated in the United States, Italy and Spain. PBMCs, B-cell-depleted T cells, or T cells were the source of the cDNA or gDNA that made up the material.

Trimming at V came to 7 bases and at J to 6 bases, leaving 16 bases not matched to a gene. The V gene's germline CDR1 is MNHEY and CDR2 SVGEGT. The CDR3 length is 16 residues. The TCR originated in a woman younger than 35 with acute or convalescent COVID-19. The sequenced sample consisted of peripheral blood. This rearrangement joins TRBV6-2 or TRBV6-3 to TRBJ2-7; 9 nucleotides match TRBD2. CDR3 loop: CASTPSGLAGIAEQYF. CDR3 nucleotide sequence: TGTGCCAGCACCCCTTCGGGGCTAGCGGGAATTGCCGAGCAGTACTTC.